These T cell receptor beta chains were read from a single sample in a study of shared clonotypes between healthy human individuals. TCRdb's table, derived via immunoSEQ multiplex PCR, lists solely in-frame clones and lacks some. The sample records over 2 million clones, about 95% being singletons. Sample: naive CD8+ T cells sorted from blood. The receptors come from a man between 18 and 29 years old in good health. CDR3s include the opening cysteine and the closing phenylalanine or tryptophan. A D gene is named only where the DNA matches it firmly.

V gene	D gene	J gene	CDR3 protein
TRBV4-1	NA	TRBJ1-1	CASSQGATALMNTEAFF
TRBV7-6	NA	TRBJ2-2	CASNREASPGELFF
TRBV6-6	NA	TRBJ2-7	CASSYFSSESYEQYF
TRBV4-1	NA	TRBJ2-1	CASSQARLAGEQFF
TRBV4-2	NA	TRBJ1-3	CASSQAVQGSGNTIYF
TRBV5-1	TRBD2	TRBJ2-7	CASSLVPSGREMFYEQYF
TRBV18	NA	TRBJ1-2	CASSPKRSYGYTF
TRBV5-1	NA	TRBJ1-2	CASSLGQGDGYTF
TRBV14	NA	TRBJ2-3	CASSQSSWGARTDTQYF
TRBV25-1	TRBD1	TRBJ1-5	CASSPGQGWGVNQPQHF
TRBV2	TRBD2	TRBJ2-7	CASSPRLAGDEQYF
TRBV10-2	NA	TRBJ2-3	CATLEDTQYF
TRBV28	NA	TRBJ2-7	CASSLGRLYEQYF
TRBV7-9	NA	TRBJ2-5	CASSLLGETQYF
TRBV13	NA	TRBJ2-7	CASSLPSRAEQYF
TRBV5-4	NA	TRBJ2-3	CASSRGTGTDTQYF
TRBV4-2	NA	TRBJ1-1	CASSQDLIGKIGNTEAFF
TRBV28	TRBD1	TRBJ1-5	CASSLSPAGDRSINQPQHF
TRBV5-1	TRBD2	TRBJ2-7	CASSLAEGLAIEQYF
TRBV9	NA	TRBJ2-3	CASSVVGGTGTQYF
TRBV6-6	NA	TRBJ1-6	CASSDDSQYNSPLHF
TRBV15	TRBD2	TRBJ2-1	CATSGGAGVANEQFF
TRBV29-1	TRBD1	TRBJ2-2	CSVEDFGAGGHGELFF
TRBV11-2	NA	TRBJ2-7	CASSLDGAGAYEQYF
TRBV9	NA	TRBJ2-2	CASSGSGRAGELFF
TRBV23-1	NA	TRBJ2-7	CASSQSWGDKDSYEQYF
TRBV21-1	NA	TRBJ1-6	CASSKSRDMGSPLHF
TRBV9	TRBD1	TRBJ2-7	CASSPWTGKGDEQYF
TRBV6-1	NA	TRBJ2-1	CASSVAPYPNEQFF
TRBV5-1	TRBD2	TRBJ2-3	CASSSSTSGFTDTQYF
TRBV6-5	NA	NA	CATTSGYYEQYF
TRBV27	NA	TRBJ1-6	CASSLSAESSYNSPLHF
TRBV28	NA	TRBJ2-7	CASSRHKLVGGFEQYF
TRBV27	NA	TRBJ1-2	CASSSNYAIGIGANYGYTF
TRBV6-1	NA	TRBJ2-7	CASSEKGDWTPNIYEQYF
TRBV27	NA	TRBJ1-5	CASSIQGEGQPQHF
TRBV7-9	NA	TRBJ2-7	CASRYGTYEQYF
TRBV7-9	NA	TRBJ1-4	CASSLAGANEKLFF
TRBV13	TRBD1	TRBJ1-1	CASSGRGQGNTEAFF
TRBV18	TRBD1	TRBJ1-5	CASSPSRQGPDLYSNQPQHF
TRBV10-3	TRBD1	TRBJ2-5	CAIREDRDQETQYF
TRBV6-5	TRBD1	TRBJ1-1	CATSGTGGWGAFF